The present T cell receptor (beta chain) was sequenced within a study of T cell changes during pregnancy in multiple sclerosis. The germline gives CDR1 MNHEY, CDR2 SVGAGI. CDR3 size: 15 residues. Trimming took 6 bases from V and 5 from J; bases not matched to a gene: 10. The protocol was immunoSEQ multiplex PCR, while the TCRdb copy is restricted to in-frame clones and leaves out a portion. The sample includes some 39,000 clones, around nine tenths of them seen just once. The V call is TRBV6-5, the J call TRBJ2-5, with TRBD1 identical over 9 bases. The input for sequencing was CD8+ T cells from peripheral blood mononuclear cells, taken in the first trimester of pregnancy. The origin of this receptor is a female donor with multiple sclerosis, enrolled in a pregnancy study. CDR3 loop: CASRHGDRDVETQYF. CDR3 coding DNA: TGTGCCAGCAGGCACGGGGACAGGGACGTTGAGACCCAGTACTTC.